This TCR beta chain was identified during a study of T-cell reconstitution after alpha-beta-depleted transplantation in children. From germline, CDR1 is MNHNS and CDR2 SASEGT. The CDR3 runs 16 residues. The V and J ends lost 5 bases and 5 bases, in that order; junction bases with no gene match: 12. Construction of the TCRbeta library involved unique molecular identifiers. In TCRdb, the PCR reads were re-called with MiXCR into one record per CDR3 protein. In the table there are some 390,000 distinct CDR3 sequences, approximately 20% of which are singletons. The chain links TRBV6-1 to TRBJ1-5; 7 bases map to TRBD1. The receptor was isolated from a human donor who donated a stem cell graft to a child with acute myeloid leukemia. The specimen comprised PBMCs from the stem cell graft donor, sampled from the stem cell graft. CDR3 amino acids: CASSNARTRGHQPQHF. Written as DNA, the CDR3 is TGTGCCAGCAGTAACGCGCGAACAAGGGGGCATCAGCCCCAGCATTTT.